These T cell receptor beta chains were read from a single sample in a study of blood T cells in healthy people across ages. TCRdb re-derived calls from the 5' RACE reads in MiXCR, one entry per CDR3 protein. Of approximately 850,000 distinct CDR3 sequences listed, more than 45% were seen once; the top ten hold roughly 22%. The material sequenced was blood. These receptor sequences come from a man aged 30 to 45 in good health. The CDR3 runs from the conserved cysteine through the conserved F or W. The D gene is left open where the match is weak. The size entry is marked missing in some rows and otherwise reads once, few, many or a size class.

CDR3 protein: CASSETGQGKRAGANVLTF
CDR3 DNA: TGTGCCAGCAGCGAGACCGGACAGGGTAAAAGAGCTGGGGCCAACGTCCTGACTTTC
J gene: TRBJ2-6
D gene: TRBD1
V gene: TRBV9
clone size: -

CDR3 protein: CASMPPPTMGFREQYF
CDR3 DNA: TGCGCCAGCATGCCCCCCCCCACCATGGGGTTTCGAGAGCAGTACTTC
J gene: TRBJ2-5
D gene: -
V gene: TRBV10-2
clone size: few

CDR3 protein: CASSRQGTNTEAFF
CDR3 DNA: TGTGCCAGCAGTCGACAGGGGACCAACACTGAAGCTTTCTTT
J gene: TRBJ1-1
D gene: TRBD1
V gene: TRBV12-3/TRBV12-4
clone size: -

CDR3 protein: CASSLAGGVGYEQYF
CDR3 DNA: TGTGCCAGCAGTTTAGCGGGCGGGGTGGGCTACGAGCAGTACTTC
J gene: TRBJ2-7
D gene: -
V gene: TRBV27
clone size: few

CDR3 protein: CVSSPQGPDTQYF
CDR3 DNA: TGCGTCAGCAGCCCACAGGGTCCAGATACGCAGTATTTT
J gene: TRBJ2-3
D gene: -
V gene: TRBV5-1
clone size: -

CDR3 protein: CASSLELAGGVQYF
CDR3 DNA: TGTGCCAGCAGCTTAGAACTAGCGGGAGGCGTGCAGTACTTC
J gene: TRBJ2-7
D gene: TRBD2
V gene: TRBV7-2
clone size: -

CDR3 protein: CASRPPLKSAIVEKLFF
CDR3 DNA: TGCGCCAGCAGACCCCCCCTGAAATCGGCAATAGTTGAAAAACTGTTTTTT
J gene: TRBJ1-4
D gene: -
V gene: TRBV23-1
clone size: -

CDR3 protein: CASGVQGSGQPQHF
CDR3 DNA: TGTGCTAGTGGTGTACAGGGATCCGGGCAGCCCCAGCATTTT
J gene: TRBJ1-5
D gene: -
V gene: TRBV12-5
clone size: -

CDR3 protein: CASSLVEALINYGYTF
CDR3 DNA: TGTGCCAGCAGCTTAGTGGAGGCCCTCATCAACTATGGCTACACCTTC
J gene: TRBJ1-2
D gene: -
V gene: TRBV7-2
clone size: -

CDR3 protein: CAISEQGQETQYF
CDR3 DNA: TGTGCCATCAGTGAACAAGGCCAAGAGACCCAGTACTTC
J gene: TRBJ2-5
D gene: -
V gene: TRBV10-3
clone size: -

CDR3 protein: CASSLTGEGIQYF
CDR3 DNA: TGTGCCAGCAGCTTAACAGGGGAGGGCATTCAGTACTTC
J gene: TRBJ2-4
D gene: TRBD2
V gene: TRBV7-3
clone size: -

CDR3 protein: CATQDRVLTDTQYF
CDR3 DNA: TGTGCCACCCAGGACAGGGTTCTCACAGATACGCAGTATTTT
J gene: TRBJ2-3
D gene: TRBD1
V gene: TRBV6-1
clone size: -

CDR3 protein: CASALGTAYEQYF
CDR3 DNA: TGTGCCAGCGCCCTAGGGACAGCTTACGAGCAGTACTTC
J gene: TRBJ2-7
D gene: TRBD1
V gene: TRBV6-6
clone size: -

CDR3 protein: CASSPPWGFFSEQYF
CDR3 DNA: TGTGCCAGCAGCCCCCCCTGGGGGTTTTTTTCCGAGCAGTACTTC
J gene: TRBJ2-7
D gene: -
V gene: TRBV25-1
clone size: -

CDR3 protein: CSARESINQPQHF
CDR3 DNA: TGCAGTGCTCGGGAATCGATCAATCAGCCCCAGCATTTT
J gene: TRBJ1-5
D gene: -
V gene: TRBV20-1
clone size: -

CDR3 protein: CAISEPRETQFF
CDR3 DNA: TGTGCCATCAGTGAGCCCCGGGAGACCCAGTTCTTC
J gene: TRBJ2-1
D gene: -
V gene: TRBV10-3
clone size: -

CDR3 protein: CSVRAGYNEQFF
CDR3 DNA: TGCAGCGTGAGAGCAGGTTACAATGAGCAGTTCTTC
J gene: TRBJ2-1
D gene: -
V gene: TRBV29-1
clone size: few

CDR3 protein: CASSFGSQGYTF
CDR3 DNA: TGCGCCAGCAGCTTTGGCTCACAAGGCTACACCTTC
J gene: TRBJ1-2
D gene: -
V gene: TRBV5-1
clone size: -

CDR3 protein: CASSLASTQFF
CDR3 DNA: TGTGCCAGCAGCTTGGCATCAACTCAGTTCTTC
J gene: TRBJ2-1
D gene: -
V gene: TRBV5-6
clone size: -

CDR3 protein: CASGGISYEQYF
CDR3 DNA: TGTGCCAGCGGGGGCATTTCCTACGAGCAGTACTTC
J gene: TRBJ2-7
D gene: -
V gene: TRBV9
clone size: few

CDR3 protein: CASSLASGNYNEQFF
CDR3 DNA: TGTGCCAGCAGCTTAGCTAGCGGCAACTACAATGAGCAGTTCTTC
J gene: TRBJ2-1
D gene: -
V gene: TRBV7-2
clone size: few

CDR3 protein: CSASPDNNQPQHF
CDR3 DNA: TGCAGTGCTAGTCCGGACAATAATCAGCCCCAGCATTTT
J gene: TRBJ1-5
D gene: -
V gene: TRBV20-1
clone size: once

CDR3 protein: CASQSTQRGHYNEQYF
CDR3 DNA: TGTGCCAGCCAGTCTACCCAGCGGGGTCATTACAATGAGCAGTACTTC
J gene: TRBJ2-7
D gene: TRBD2
V gene: TRBV11-1
clone size: -

CDR3 protein: CSAQRWGYEQFF
CDR3 DNA: TGCAGTGCGCAGAGGTGGGGGTATGAGCAGTTCTTC
J gene: TRBJ2-1
D gene: -
V gene: TRBV20-1
clone size: few

CDR3 protein: CASSQEIGETQYF
CDR3 DNA: TGTGCCAGCAGCCAAGAGATCGGGGAGACCCAGTACTTC
J gene: TRBJ2-5
D gene: -
V gene: TRBV14
clone size: few

CDR3 protein: CASSYSMTGLGTDTQYF
CDR3 DNA: TGTGCCAGCAGTTACTCGATGACCGGGTTAGGCACAGATACGCAGTATTTT
J gene: TRBJ2-3
D gene: -
V gene: TRBV6-5
clone size: -